This T cell receptor beta chain was documented in a study of T cell responses to AZD1222 COVID-19 vaccine. This CDR3 region has 17 residues. Germline V gene sequence: CDR1 LGHNA, CDR2 YSLEER. V was trimmed by 0 bases and J by 1 base, leaving 12 bases between them. Here immunoSEQ multiplex PCR was the method, and the copy in TCRdb shows in-frame clones only, minus some. This sample yields about 84,000 clones, of which about 90% are seen a single time; 1.5% belongs to the top ten. The source of this sequence is an adult in good health. The sample consisted of peripheral blood, taken on day 0 of AZD1222 vaccination. This chain uses TRBV4-3 with TRBJ1-4; D is ambiguous. The CDR3 sequence is CASSQDRVPETNEKLFF. The CDR3 DNA is TGCGCCAGCAGCCAAGATCGGGTCCCGGAAACTAATGAAAAACTGTTTTTT.